This TCR beta chain was recovered during a study of brain T cells in children with intractable seizures. Trimming took off 1 base at V and 6 bases at J, with 5 bases between the two ends. The CDR3 totals 12 residues. Produced via immunoSEQ multiplex PCR; TCRdb's table is partial and in-frame only. The repertoire has under 400,000 clones, 93% of them found once; the top ten carry 5.7%. In regard to this clone: Within the sample, other DNA sequences also encode this same CDR3.

Described time point: blood from clinic visit 5 months post-surgery; TSC patient then seizure free. Patients received at least one anti-epileptic drug before surgery. V and J are TRBV12-3 or TRBV12-4 and TRBJ2-3; no definite D call. The TCR originated in a boy under three years old with tuberous sclerosis and intractable seizures. Source: peripheral blood, taken around 5 months after surgery. The CDR3 nucleotides read TGTGCCAGCAGTTTAGTCCGCGATACGCAGTATTTT. Protein sequence: CASSLVRDTQYF.